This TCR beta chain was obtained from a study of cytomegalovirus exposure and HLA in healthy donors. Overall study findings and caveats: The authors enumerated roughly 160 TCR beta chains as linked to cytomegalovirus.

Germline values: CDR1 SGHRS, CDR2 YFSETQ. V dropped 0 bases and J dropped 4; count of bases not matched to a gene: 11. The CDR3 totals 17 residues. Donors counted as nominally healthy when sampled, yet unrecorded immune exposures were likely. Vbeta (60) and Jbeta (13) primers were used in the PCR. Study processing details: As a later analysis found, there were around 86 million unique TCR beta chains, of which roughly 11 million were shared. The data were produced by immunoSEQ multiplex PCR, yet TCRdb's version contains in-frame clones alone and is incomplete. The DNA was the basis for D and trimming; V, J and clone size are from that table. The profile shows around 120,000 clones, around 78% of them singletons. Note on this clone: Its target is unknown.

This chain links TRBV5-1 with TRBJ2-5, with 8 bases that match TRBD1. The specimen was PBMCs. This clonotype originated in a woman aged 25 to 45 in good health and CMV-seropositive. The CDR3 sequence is CASSLDTGGINRETQYF. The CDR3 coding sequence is TGCGCCAGCAGCTTGGATACAGGGGGAATCAATCGAGAGACCCAGTACTTC. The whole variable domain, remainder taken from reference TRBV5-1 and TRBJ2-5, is KAGVTQTPRYLIKTRGQQVTLSCSPISGHRSVSWYQQTPGQGLQFLFEYFSETQRNKGNFPGRFSGRQFSNSRSEMNVSTLELGDSALYLCASSLDTGGINRETQYFGPGTRLLVL.